This entry features one T cell receptor (beta chain) sequence. Its specificity is not known. The sample comes from a study of vaccination effects on CD4 cells after COVID-19. Whole-study context: A median of 72 days separated the second dose and sampling.

The CDR3 loop spans 16 amino acids. J gave up 1 base and V 3 bases, and 6 bases lay outside the gene matches. Per the germline V gene, CDR1 is KGHSH and CDR2 is LQKENI. Pools of viral peptides were used by the ViraFEST assay to expand antigen-specific CD4+ T cells ahead of sequencing. The culture ran for about eleven days before CD4+ T cells were isolated. Subjects were given two BNT162b2 or mRNA-1273 vaccine doses. In the vaccine recipients, nucleocapsid antibodies were negative and there was no prior SARS-CoV-2 infection. Clones were sequenced by immunoSEQ multiplex PCR, and TCRdb holds only the in-frame ones, with some missing. The sample holds more than 60,000 clones, roughly 74% seen once.

J is TRBJ1-3 and V is TRBV18; 7 bases agree with TRBD1. The origin of this receptor is a human donor who received a COVID-19 vaccine. The sample in question was CD4+ T cells from PBMCs cultured with HCoV-229E spike peptides, obtained after COVID-19 vaccination. The CDR3 loop is CASSPRQGSSGNTIYF. The CDR3 nucleotides are TGTGCCAGCTCACCGCGACAGGGATCGTCTGGAAACACCATATATTTT. Looking up the rest from reference TRBV18 and TRBJ1-3 gives the full variable domain: NAGVMQNPRHLVRRRGQEARLRCSPMKGHSHVYWYRQLPEEGLKFMVYLQKENIIDESGMPKERFSAEFPKEGPSILRIQQVVRGDSAAYFCASSPRQGSSGNTIYFGEGSWLTVV.